This TCR beta chain was recorded in a study of shared clonotypes between healthy human individuals. Whole-study results and caveats: Sequencing depth was expected to influence donor clonotype sharing. Only blood underwent sampling, and tissue repertoires likely differ.

Authors' processing steps: ImmunoSEQ supplied junction-only sequences lacking quality scores, so filtering was different. Here immunoSEQ multiplex PCR was the method, and the copy in TCRdb shows in-frame clones only, minus some. V, J and clone size reflect that table, while D and trimming were determined from the DNA. The table records some 530,000 clones, approximately 84% of them present only once. All the donors were Caucasian adults who lived in Nashville, Tennessee. With regard to this clone: What it recognizes is unknown.

There are 13 residues in the CDR3. With 5 bases removed from V and 5 bases from J, the gap between germline ends came to 12 bases. CDR1 is SNHLY, CDR2 FYNNEI, per germline. J is TRBJ2-5 and V is TRBV2; no clear D. This sequence was found in a woman aged 40 to 50 in good health. Some clones in this sample may be carry-over from other donors' samples. Sequencing was performed on PBMCs. The CDR3 is CASSPDLGETQYF. The DNA of the CDR3 is TGTGCCAGCAGTCCCGATCTGGGGGAGACCCAGTACTTC.